Shown below are 22 T cell receptor beta chains from a single sample sequenced in a study of T cell repertoires in cytomegalovirus infection. MiXCR, applied by TCRdb to the reads, yields one record per CDR3 protein. Among 90,000 to 120,000 distinct CDR3 sequences listed, about 22% were seen once. Sequenced sample: CD8+ T cells from PBMCs. Receptors were obtained from a human donor in good health (CMV status not recorded). Some clones in this sample may be carry-over from other donors' samples.

This clonotype has a count of ten or more. This chain links TRBV27 with TRBJ2-5; 9 bases agree with TRBD1. Germline lookup yields CDR1 MNHEY and CDR2 SMNVEV (reference sequence). The CDR3 totals 16 residues. Germline trimming cut 5 bases from V and 0 bases from J; bases unmatched to any gene: 7. CDR3 residues: CASSDPGQGYQETQYF. The DNA for the CDR3 is TGTGCCAGCAGTGACCCGGGACAGGGTTACCAAGAGACCCAGTACTTC.

This clonotype was counted a few times. The genes are TRBV20-1 and TRBJ2-4; 7 bases fit TRBD1. This CDR3 comprises 15 residues. V lost 0 bases, J lost 5 bases, and 7 bases stayed unmatched. The V gene's germline CDR1 is DFQATT and CDR2 SNEGSKA (reference sequence). The CDR3 sequence is CSARDLEGAQNIQYF. The CDR3 DNA is TGCAGTGCTAGAGATCTTGAGGGGGCTCAAAACATTCAGTACTTC.

The genes are TRBV28 and TRBJ1-5; D perhaps matches TRBD1 (6 bases). V shed 10 bases and J shed 0 bases, with 19 bases lying between them. The germline V gene has CDR1 MDHEN and CDR2 SYDVKM. The CDR3 has 16 amino acids. CDR3 nucleotides: TGTGCCACGTACCGCCTAGGGGGGCATAGCAATCAGCCCCAGCATTTT. Translated, it gives CATYRLGGHSNQPQHF.

The table lists this clonotype with a few counts. The gene calls are TRBV12-3 or TRBV12-4 and TRBJ2-1; D is possibly TRBD2 (6 bases). This CDR3 comprises 12 residues. V was trimmed by 8 bases and J by 7 bases, leaving 12 bases between them. CDR3 DNA sequence: TGTGCCAGCGGGGGTGGGGGGAATGAGCAGTTCTTC. It yields the protein CASGGGGNEQFF.

This clonotype was observed at least ten times. The chain couples TRBV7-9 to TRBJ1-6; possible D gene TRBD1, 5 bases. Trimming took off 5 bases at V and 4 bases at J, with 33 bases between the two ends. From germline, CDR1 is SEHNR and CDR2 FQNEAQ (reference sequence). The CDR3 loop spans 22 amino acids. The DNA for the CDR3 is TGTGCCAGCAGCACTGACCGGACACCGGGCCCTGCAGCCGCGGGTTATAATTCACCCCTCCACTTT. The encoded protein is CASSTDRTPGPAAAGYNSPLHF. The full variable domain, its missing parts supplied by reference TRBV7-9 and TRBJ1-6, is DTGVSQNPRHKITKRGQNVTFRCDPISEHNRLYWYRQTLGQGPEFLTYFQNEAQLEKSRLLSDRFSAERPKGSFSTLEIQRTEQGDSAMYLCASSTDRTPGPAAAGYNSPLHFGNGTRLTVT.

CDR3 protein: CASSLFALRHNEKLFF. CDR3 DNA: TGTGCCAGCAGCTTGTTCGCGCTCCGACATAATGAAAAACTGTTTTTT. This rearrangement joins TRBV5-6 to TRBJ1-4; D unclear. The CDR3 is 16 amino acids. V was cut by 1 base and J by 4 bases, with 14 bases left in between. The germline V gene encodes CDR1 SGHDT and CDR2 YYEEEE.

J is TRBJ2-7 and V is TRBV7-9, with D perhaps given as TRBD1 or TRBD2 (5 bases each). The CDR3 runs to 14 residues. V was shortened by 3 bases and J by 2 bases, with 11 bases between the two germline ends. CDR1 SEHNR and CDR2 FQNEAQ come from the germline V gene (reference sequence). This chain's CDR3 is CASSLGDLTYEQYF. The CDR3 DNA sequence: TGTGCCAGCAGCTTGGGGGATCTAACCTACGAGCAGTACTTC.

This clonotype was counted many times. The V and J genes are TRBV7-4 and TRBJ1-3, with TRBD1 matching 7 bases. CDR1 is SGHVT, CDR2 SQSDAQ, per germline. V shed 5 bases and J 3 bases; nucleotides not matched to a gene: 16. This CDR3 is 18 amino acids long. The CDR3 DNA sequence: TGTGCCAGCAGCCTAACAAGGGAGACAGGGCGAAATGGAAACACCATATATTTT. The encoded protein is CASSLTRETGRNGNTIYF.

Ten or more counts support this clonotype. This chain connects TRBV7-3 to TRBJ2-1, with 10 nucleotides matching TRBD2. Germline trimming cut 3 bases from V and 5 bases from J; bases unmatched to any gene: 4. CDR1 is SGHTA and CDR2 is FQGTGA in the germline V gene. The CDR3 runs to 15 residues. The CDR3 region is CASSFLAGAHNEQFF. The CDR3 region has the DNA TGTGCCAGCAGCTTCCTAGCGGGGGCCCACAATGAGCAGTTCTTC.

In its sample, this clonotype was seen a few times. The genes are TRBV4-2 and TRBJ2-3; TRBD1 aligns across 10 bases. V gave up 2 bases and J gave up 1 base; unmatched junction bases: 6. The CDR3 has 17 amino acids. Germline V CDR1 and CDR2: LGHNA, YNFKEQ. CDR3 DNA sequence: TGTGCCAGCAGCCAACTCCTGACAGGGGGCGGCACAGATACGCAGTATTTT. It is translated as CASSQLLTGGGTDTQYF.

The rearrangement links TRBV15 to TRBJ2-3, with 13 bases matching TRBD2. Germline lookup yields CDR1 LNHNV and CDR2 YYDKDF (reference sequence). There are 14 residues in the CDR3. Trimming cost V 9 bases and J 4 bases; bases outside gene matches: 4. The CDR3 sequence: CATLTSGGADTQYF. DNA of the CDR3: TGTGCCACGTTAACTAGCGGGGGGGCAGATACGCAGTATTTT.

This clonotype was seen a handful of times. This chain uses TRBV4-1 with TRBJ2-7, with unresolved D. V lost 4 bases and J 0 bases, leaving 13 bases between the germline ends. Germline CDR1 reads MGHRA; CDR2 reads YSYEKL. The CDR3 sequence is 15 residues long. This chain's CDR3 is CASSRGLHSSYEQYF. As DNA, the CDR3 is TGCGCCAGCAGCCGAGGTCTACATAGCTCCTACGAGCAGTACTTC.

This clonotype occurred a few times. V and J are TRBV27 and TRBJ1-1; D remains unclear. The CDR3 loop spans 13 amino acids. Trimming left V 6 bases short and J 4 bases short, with 12 bases between. CDR1 and CDR2 from the germline V gene are MNHEY and SMNVEV (reference sequence). The CDR3 DNA reads TGTGCCAGCAGCCTACAAGTAGGCACTGAAGCTTTCTTT. This sequence encodes CASSLQVGTEAFF.

Comment on this clonotype: Relative to the germline gene, one junction end is altered; a read error may explain this. The gene calls are TRBV14 and TRBJ2-1; 9 nucleotides align to TRBD2. CDR1 SGHDN and CDR2 FVKESK come from the germline V gene. The CDR3 has 16 amino acids. The CDR3 is CASNQKAGGLFNEQFF. CDR3 in DNA: TGTGCCAGCAACCAAAAAGCGGGGGGTCTATTTAATGAGCAGTTCTTC.

The V and J genes are TRBV10-2 and TRBJ2-7; D uncertain. The CDR3 totals 11 residues. V shed 4 bases and J shed 7 bases, with 8 bases lying between them. CDR1 and CDR2 from the germline V gene are WSHSY and SAAADI. In DNA, the CDR3 is TGCGCCAGCAGTGTAGGAAGGGAGCAGTACTTC. Amino acid sequence: CASSVGREQYF.

The chain is built from TRBV27 and TRBJ1-5; 7 nucleotides align to TRBD1. Per germline, CDR1 MNHEY and CDR2 SMNVEV (reference sequence). The ends lost 8 bases at V and 6 bases at J; junction bases unmatched: 4. The CDR3 consists of 12 residues. The CDR3 coding sequence is TGTGCCAGCCGACAGGGAGGTCAGCCCCAGCATTTT. Its protein is CASRQGGQPQHF.

This clonotype was seen once. The J gene is TRBJ2-4, the V gene TRBV27; the D gene is possibly TRBD2 (7 bases). Germline CDR1 reads MNHEY; CDR2 reads SMNVEV (reference sequence). V lost 2 bases to trimming and J lost 9 bases, with 17 bases between them. The CDR3 covers 15 residues. CDR3 sequence reads: CASSLRGGRGSIQYF. The CDR3 DNA reads TGTGCCAGCAGTTTAAGGGGGGGGAGGGGGAGCATTCAGTACTTC.

This clonotype turned up a few times. The chain has TRBV20-1 and TRBJ2-1; 10 positions agree with TRBD2. Germline trimming cut 5 bases from V and 7 bases from J; bases unmatched to any gene: 11. The CDR3 consists of 15 residues. Germline lookup yields CDR1 DFQATT and CDR2 SNEGSKA (reference sequence). The CDR3 DNA reads TGCAGTGCTTTCCGACTAGCGGGCTTTGGGAATGAGCAGTTCTTC. Its protein product is CSAFRLAGFGNEQFF.

The V gene is TRBV19, the J gene TRBJ1-5; 11 positions agree with TRBD1. The CDR3 extends over 16 amino acids. In germline, CDR1 is LNHDA, CDR2 SQIVND (reference sequence). Germline trimming cut 4 bases from V and 3 bases from J; bases unmatched to any gene: 5. CDR3 region: CASSTRTGGLNQPQHF. The CDR3 region has the DNA TGTGCCAGTAGTACGCGGACAGGGGGCCTCAATCAGCCCCAGCATTTT.

This clonotype came up many times. The chain recombines TRBV7-2 with TRBJ2-7; 9 bases line up with TRBD1. V was pared by 5 bases and J by 4 bases, with 3 bases of the junction left unmatched. CDR3 length: 13 residues. The germline V gene has CDR1 SGHTA and CDR2 FQGNSA. This CDR3 reads CASSPDRGYEQYV. CDR3 nucleotides: TGTGCCAGCAGCCCGGACAGGGGTTACGAGCAGTACGTC.

The V call is TRBV6-5, the J call TRBJ1-1; possibly TRBD1 for D (6 bases). The length of the CDR3 is 15 residues. Germline V CDR1 and CDR2: MNHEY, SVGAGI. The V end lost 0 bases, the J end lost 4 bases, and 12 bases lay between the germline ends. CDR3 nucleotide sequence: TGTGCCAGCAGTTACTCGAACAAAGGGGGCACTGAAGCTTTCTTT. It translates to CASSYSNKGGTEAFF.

The table lists this clonotype with many counts. This chain joins TRBV7-8 and TRBJ1-2; D gene ambiguous. The CDR3 extends over 16 amino acids. Per germline, CDR1 SGHVS and CDR2 FQNEAQ. With 1 base removed from V and 0 bases from J, the gap between germline ends came to 12 bases. The DNA for the CDR3 is TGTGCCAGCAGCTTAGAGGAACCGGGGACTAACTATGGCTACACCTTC. It yields the protein CASSLEEPGTNYGYTF.